This entry is about one T cell receptor beta chain. Trimming left V 6 bases short and J 6 bases short, with 10 bases between. Per the germline V gene, CDR1 is DFQATT and CDR2 is SNEGSKA (reference sequence). The CDR3 has 11 residues. The sample is drawn from a study of blood T cell repertoires in COVID-19. Looking at the study overall: T cells, B-cell-depleted T cells, or PBMCs provided the cDNA or gDNA that served as material.

Generated by immunoSEQ multiplex PCR, the TCRdb table keeps only in-frame clones and is missing some. The sample has about 200,000 clones, about 85% seen once. This receptor was identified in a man between 60 and 70 years old with COVID-19, enrolled during active disease. The chain is built from TRBV20-1 and TRBJ2-3; D is perhaps TRBD2 (5 bases). Sequenced: peripheral blood. CDR3 protein: CSAWTGDTQYF. As DNA, the CDR3 is TGCAGTGCATGGACTGGGGATACGCAGTATTTT.